This T cell receptor beta chain is from a study of long-term antiretroviral therapy in people with HIV. Study in general: The study's earliest collections predate the 2015 immediate-ART recommendation by about a decade.

Points on this clone: Its antigen is unknown.

General study points: Blood in the study was drawn between about 2003 and 2017, possibly under older ART regimens, which may be less effective than current ones. Transplant donor controls retained higher diversity, though diversity increased after ART.

The CDR3 runs 14 residues. V was trimmed by 0 bases and J by 3 bases, leaving 8 bases between them. Germline V gene lookup returns CDR1 MNHEY and CDR2 SVGAGI. The assay used was immunoSEQ (version v3.0), run at survey level. Per sample, sequencing targeted about 40,000-50,000 T-cell genomes. Profiled with immunoSEQ multiplex PCR; TCRdb holds only in-frame clones, not every one. The sample includes some 40,000 clones, roughly 85% seen only once; the top ten take about 6%. The chain carries TRBV6-5 and TRBJ2-5; D is undetermined. This material consisted of unsorted PBMCs, taken 3.1 years after starting antiretroviral therapy. The receptor was derived from a woman in her 50s with HIV. This CDR3 reads CASSYSGRKETQYF. DNA for the CDR3: TGTGCCAGCAGTTACTCGGGCAGAAAAGAGACCCAGTACTTC.